These T cell receptor beta chains were read from a single sample in a study of blood T cell repertoires in COVID-19. Data came from immunoSEQ multiplex PCR; TCRdb stores just in-frame clones and leaves some out. The profile covers more than 110,000 clones, with roughly 83% appearing a single time and about 5.5% taken by the ten largest. The source material was PBMCs or T cells enriched from blood (not recorded which). These receptors all come from a man aged 35 to 55 with acute COVID-19. Each CDR3 is given with its conserved first and last residue. D genes are given only for firm matches. Clone size is shown for a subset of rows, as once, few, many or a class of expanded clone.

clone_size	v_call	j_call	d_call	cdr3_nt	cdr3_aa
few	TRBV7-9	TRBJ1-3	TRBD1	TGTGCCAGCAGCTCACAGGGGGCGGAGGGAAACACCATATATTTT	CASSSQGAEGNTIYF
.	TRBV11-2	TRBJ2-5	TRBD1	TGTGCCAGCAGCCTTGGGACAGGGACACAAGAGACCCAGTACTTC	CASSLGTGTQETQYF
.	TRBV2	TRBJ2-1	TRBD1	TGTGCCACAGGGGGTGCAATCGCCTACAATGAGCAGTTCTTC	CATGGAIAYNEQFF
.	TRBV3-1/TRBV3-2	TRBJ2-1	.	TGTGCCAGCAGCCAAGGGATATCGGGGGAGAGACACTTGGATGAGCAGTTCTTC	CASSQGISGERHLDEQFF
.	TRBV11-2	TRBJ2-3	TRBD2	TGTGCCAGCAGCTCCCCCCCCCTACTAGCGGGAAACACAGATACGCAGTATTTT	CASSSPPLLAGNTDTQYF
.	TRBV9	TRBJ1-2	.	TGTGCCAGCAGCGGACCCCTCAGGGGTGGCTACACCTTC	CASSGPLRGGYTF
.	TRBV5-1	TRBJ2-1	TRBD1	TGCGCCAGCAGCTTGACAAGCACCGACAGGGGCGATGAGCAGTTCTTC	CASSLTSTDRGDEQFF
.	TRBV5-1	TRBJ1-4	TRBD1	TGCGCCAGCAGCTTAACAGGGGCGACGCGGGAAAAACTGTTTTTT	CASSLTGATREKLFF
.	TRBV20-1	TRBJ2-7	TRBD2	TGCAGTGCTAGTTTTGGGCGGGGGAGCTCCTACGAGCAGTACTTC	CSASFGRGSSYEQYF
.	TRBV7-8	TRBJ1-3	.	TGTGCCAGCAGCTTAGCGGCGGGGAATGGAAACACCATATATTTT	CASSLAAGNGNTIYF
.	TRBV6-2/TRBV6-3	TRBJ2-2	TRBD2	TGTGCCAGCAGTGCCGGGACTAGCGGGATCGGGGAGCTGTTTTTT	CASSAGTSGIGELFF
.	TRBV3-1/TRBV3-2	TRBJ2-1	TRBD2	TGTGCCAGCAGCCAAGGGACTAGCGGCCTGTACAATGAGCAGTTCTTC	CASSQGTSGLYNEQFF
.	TRBV2	TRBJ1-4	TRBD1	TGTGCCAGCATGACAGGGCCTAATGAAAAACTGTTTTTT	CASMTGPNEKLFF
.	TRBV4-3	TRBJ2-2	.	TGCGCCAGCAGCCAGACAACCCACACCGGGGAGCTGTTTTTT	CASSQTTHTGELFF
.	TRBV28	TRBJ2-5	.	TGTGCCAGCAGTTCCCCGGCTAGCCAAGAGACCCAGTACTTC	CASSSPASQETQYF
.	TRBV28	TRBJ1-1	.	TGTGCCAGCAGTCAGTCGAACACTGAAGCTTTCTTT	CASSQSNTEAFF
.	TRBV6-5	TRBJ2-7	.	TGTGCCAGCAGACCGGACAGCCGCTACGAGCAGTACTTC	CASRPDSRYEQYF
.	TRBV11-2	TRBJ2-5	TRBD1	TGTGCCAGCAGGGGCCCGGGACAGGGTCAAGAGACCCAGTACTTC	CASRGPGQGQETQYF
.	TRBV11-3	TRBJ1-2	.	TGTGCCAGCAGAGACGGGGGTTTGGGCTATGGCTACACCTTC	CASRDGGLGYGYTF
.	TRBV25-1	TRBJ2-7	TRBD1	TGTGCCAGCAGTGAATCAACAGGGGTCGAGTACGAGCAGTACTTC	CASSESTGVEYEQYF
.	TRBV27	TRBJ2-2	TRBD2	TGTGCCAGCAGTACCGGGACTAGCGGGACCGGGGAGCTGTTTTTT	CASSTGTSGTGELFF
few	TRBV19	TRBJ2-5	.	TGTGCCAGTACCGCAGGTGAGACCCAGTACTTC	CASTAGETQYF
.	TRBV28	TRBJ1-5	TRBD1	TGTGCCAGCAGAATTATCGGGACAGGGGGGTATCAGCCCCAGCATTTT	CASRIIGTGGYQPQHF
.	TRBV6-5	TRBJ1-5	.	TGTGCCAGCAGTTACGGCCAGGGAGGCCAGCCCCAGCATTTT	CASSYGQGGQPQHF